Each of the 18 T cell receptor beta chains below was sequenced from the same sample in a study of cytomegalovirus exposure and HLA in healthy donors. PCR primers comprised 60 Vbeta and 13 Jbeta primers. TCRdb's table, derived via immunoSEQ multiplex PCR, lists solely in-frame clones and lacks some. The repertoire holds approximately 150,000 clones, with just under 75% as singletons. Sequencing was done on a sample of PBMCs. The source is a woman under 30 in good health and CMV-seronegative.

V usage is TRBV6-5 and J usage is TRBJ1-1; 10 nucleotides align to TRBD1. The CDR3 spans 15 residues. Germline V gives CDR1 MNHEY, CDR2 SVGAGI. J was trimmed by 6 bases and V by 2 bases; bases with no gene match: 6. The CDR3 bases are TGTGCCAGCAGTTACGGACAGGGGGTAAATGCTGAAGCTTTCTTT. It specifies CASSYGQGVNAEAFF.

The genes are TRBV7-3 and TRBJ2-1; 11 bases align to TRBD2. Per the germline V gene, CDR1 is SGHTA and CDR2 is FQGTGA. Trimming at V came to 5 bases and at J to 8 bases, leaving 11 bases not matched to a gene. The CDR3 consists of 16 residues. The CDR3 protein is CASSPLPTSGVYEQFF. CDR3 in DNA: TGTGCCAGCAGCCCCCTCCCGACTAGCGGGGTCTATGAGCAGTTCTTC. Using reference TRBV7-3 and TRBJ2-1 for the parts outside the CDR3, the full variable domain is GAGVSQTPSNKVTEKGKYVELRCDPISGHTALYWYRQSLGQGPEFLIYFQGTGAADDSGLPNDRFFAVRPEGSVSTLKIQRTERGDSAVYLCASSPLPTSGVYEQFFGPGTRLTVL.

Only a few counts were recorded for this clone. The rearrangement joins TRBV18 to TRBJ1-4; 9 bases agree with TRBD1. This CDR3 has 14 amino acids. V trimming: 4 bases; J trimming: 6 bases; junction bases outside the gene matches: 3. Germline V CDR1 and CDR2: KGHSH, LQKENI. The CDR3 loop reads CASSLRDRDEKLFF. CDR3 in DNA: TGTGCCAGCTCACTAAGGGACAGGGATGAAAAACTGTTTTTT. Complete variable domain (other parts from reference TRBV18 and TRBJ1-4): NAGVMQNPRHLVRRRGQEARLRCSPMKGHSHVYWYRQLPEEGLKFMVYLQKENIIDESGMPKERFSAEFPKEGPSILRIQQVVRGDSAAYFCASSLRDRDEKLFFGSGTQLSVL.

The V gene is TRBV13, the J gene TRBJ1-5, with a weak D call TRBD1 (5 bases). Germline CDR1 is PRHDT and CDR2 is FYEKMQ (reference sequence). V was trimmed by 0 bases and J by 10 bases, leaving 7 bases between them. This CDR3 is 12 amino acids long. The CDR3 is CASSLGGLPQHF. The CDR3 bases are TGTGCCAGCAGCTTAGGGGGGCTACCCCAGCATTTT.

The sample holds a few counts of this clone. J is TRBJ2-5 and V is TRBV5-1; 9 bases agree with TRBD1. The J call may not be correct, given that the DNA end is closer to TRBJ2-7. Germline V gene sequence: CDR1 SGHRS, CDR2 YFSETQ. The CDR3 loop spans 15 amino acids. CDR3 protein: CASSGLQGAVYEQYF. For the CDR3, the DNA is TGCGCCAGCAGCGGGTTACAGGGGGCTGTCTACGAGCAGTACTTC.

With respect to this clone: The junction departs from germline at one end; a sequencing error may be responsible. The chain uses TRBV7-7 and TRBJ2-5; D possibly corresponds to TRBD2 (5 bases). The CDR3 consists of 13 residues. Germline V CDR1 and CDR2: SSHAT, FNYEAQ (reference sequence). The CDR3 bases are TGTGCTAGCAGCGTAGGGAGAGGGGAGACCCAGTACTTC. Encoded protein: CASSVGRGETQYF.

The chain links TRBV7-3 to TRBJ2-3; 10 bases match TRBD2. The CDR3 covers 16 residues. CDR1 is SGHTA and CDR2 is FQGTGA in the germline V gene. Trimming removed 4 bases from V and 0 bases from J; junction bases left unmatched: 4. Here the CDR3 DNA reads TGTGCCAGCAGCTCGGGACTAGCGAGAAGCACAGATACGCAGTATTTT. Encoded protein: CASSSGLARSTDTQYF.

The genes are TRBV7-9 and TRBJ2-4, with D possibly being TRBD1 (6 bases). Germline V gene sequence: CDR1 SEHNR, CDR2 FQNEAQ (reference sequence). Trimming shortened V by 1 base and J by 7 bases, and 17 bases separated the two germline ends. The CDR3 has 16 amino acids. CDR3 region: CASSLGRGLGANIQYF. CDR3 bases: TGTGCCAGCAGCTTAGGCCGGGGATTGGGGGCCAACATTCAGTACTTC. The variable domain in full, completed from reference TRBV7-9 and TRBJ2-4, reads DTGVSQNPRHKITKRGQNVTFRCDPISEHNRLYWYRQTLGQGPEFLTYFQNEAQLEKSRLLSDRFSAERPKGSFSTLEIQRTEQGDSAMYLCASSLGRGLGANIQYFGAGTRLSVL.

The chain combines TRBV25-1 with TRBJ2-1; 7 bases are shared with TRBD1. The CDR3 has 17 residues. CDR1 MGHDK and CDR2 SYGVNS come from the germline V gene. With 2 bases clipped from V and 1 base from J, the junction kept 8 bases outside the gene matches. CDR3 sequence (DNA): TGTGCCAGCAGTGAAATAGGACAGGTCGGGTCCTACAATGAGCAGTTCTTC. Encoded protein: CASSEIGQVGSYNEQFF.

The chain recombines TRBV11-3 with TRBJ2-6; no firm D call. The ends were cut back, 3 bases at V and 4 bases at J, with 4 bases in the middle. The CDR3 sequence is 13 residues long. Germline CDR1 is SGHNT and CDR2 is YENEEA. The CDR3 reads CASSFEGANVLTF. For the CDR3, the DNA is TGTGCCAGCAGCTTTGAGGGGGCCAACGTCCTGACTTTC.

The table lists this clone with a count of one. The V gene is TRBV28, the J gene TRBJ1-6, with D maybe TRBD1 (5 bases). The V end was cut by 3 bases, the J end by 11 bases, with 20 bases between. The CDR3 spans 16 residues. Per the germline V gene, CDR1 is MDHEN and CDR2 is SYDVKM. The CDR3 DNA is TGTGCCAGCAGTTTCACCGACAGTGGCCCTATCCCACCCCTCCACTTT. Translated: CASSFTDSGPIPPLHF.

This clone was observed once. The CDR3: CASSLGATLNEKLFF. CDR3 DNA: TGTGCCAGCAGCTTAGGCGCCACCTTGAATGAAAAACTGTTTTTT. The chain carries TRBV11-3 and TRBJ1-4; D remains unclear. V dropped 1 base and J dropped 5 bases, with 11 bases sitting between them. Germline V gene sequence: CDR1 SGHNT, CDR2 YENEEA. CDR3 length: 15 amino acids.

The genes are TRBV10-2 and TRBJ1-2, with a tentative D call TRBD1 (6 bases). Trimming left V 6 bases short and J 4 bases short, with 9 bases between. This CDR3 contains 12 residues. Germline V lookup: CDR1 WSHSY, CDR2 SAAADI. The DNA for the CDR3 is TGCGCCAGCAGCTCGACAGGCTATGGCTACACCTTC. It translates to CASSSTGYGYTF.

This chain connects TRBV6-5 to TRBJ1-2, with no clear D. Germline assignment: CDR1 MNHEY and CDR2 SVGAGI. The CDR3 runs to 15 residues. V lost 0 bases, J lost 1 base, and 9 bases lay in between. CDR3 nucleotides: TGTGCCAGCAGTTACTCTTTAGGAGATAACTATGGCTACACCTTC. Translated, it gives CASSYSLGDNYGYTF.

V usage is TRBV4-3 and J usage is TRBJ2-3, with a possible D match to TRBD1 (6 bases). The CDR3 sequence is 17 residues long. The germline V gene encodes CDR1 LGHNA and CDR2 YSLEER. The V end was cut by 3 bases, the J end by 3 bases, with 19 bases between. This CDR3 is CASSQGATGSTTDTQYF. The CDR3, as DNA: TGCGCCAGCAGCCAGGGGGCCACGGGGAGCACGACAGATACGCAGTATTTT.

V is TRBV18 and J is TRBJ2-1, with D perhaps matching TRBD2 (6 bases). CDR1 and CDR2 from the germline V gene are KGHSH and LQKENI. The CDR3 has 13 residues. Deletions cut 1 base from V and 6 bases from J, with 7 bases between. CDR3 nucleotides: TGTGCCAGCTCACCACTGGGGGGCAATGAGCAGTTCTTC. Translating it yields CASSPLGGNEQFF.

The V call is TRBV7-2, the J call TRBJ1-2; D gene unclear. The germline V gene encodes CDR1 SGHTA and CDR2 FQGNSA. This CDR3 contains 11 residues. V lost 7 bases to trimming and J lost 0 bases, with 3 bases between them. The CDR3 here is CASTSNYGYTF. The DNA of the CDR3 is TGTGCCAGCACCTCTAACTATGGCTACACCTTC.

This chain links TRBV21-1 with TRBJ2-7; the DNA was not compared with TRBD1, the D call given in the table. TRBV21-1 is a pseudogene segment. CDR3 length: 14 residues. CDR3 in amino acids: CASSKIQLGYEQYV. CDR3 bases: TGTGCCAGCAGCAAGATACAGCTCGGCTACGAGCAGTACGTC.